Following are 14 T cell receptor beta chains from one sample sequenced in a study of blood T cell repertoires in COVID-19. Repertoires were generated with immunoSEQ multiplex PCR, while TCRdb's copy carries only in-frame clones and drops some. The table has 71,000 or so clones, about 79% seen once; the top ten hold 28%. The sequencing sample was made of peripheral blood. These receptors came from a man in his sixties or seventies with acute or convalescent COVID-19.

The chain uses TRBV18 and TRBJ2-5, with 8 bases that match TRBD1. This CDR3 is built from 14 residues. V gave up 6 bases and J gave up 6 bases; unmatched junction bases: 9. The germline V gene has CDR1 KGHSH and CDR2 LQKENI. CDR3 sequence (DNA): TGTGCCAGCTCCTTTACAGGACAGGGAAAGACCCAGTACTTC. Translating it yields CASSFTGQGKTQYF. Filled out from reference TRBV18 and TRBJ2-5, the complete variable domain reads NAGVMQNPRHLVRRRGQEARLRCSPMKGHSHVYWYRQLPEEGLKFMVYLQKENIIDESGMPKERFSAEFPKEGPSILRIQQVVRGDSAAYFCASSFTGQGKTQYFGPGTRLLVL.

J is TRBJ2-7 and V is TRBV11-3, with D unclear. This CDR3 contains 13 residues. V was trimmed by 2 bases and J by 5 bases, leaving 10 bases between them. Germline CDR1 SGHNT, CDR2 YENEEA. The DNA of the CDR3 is TGTGCCAGCAGCTTAACTCAGGCCCACGAGCAGTACTTC. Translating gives CASSLTQAHEQYF.

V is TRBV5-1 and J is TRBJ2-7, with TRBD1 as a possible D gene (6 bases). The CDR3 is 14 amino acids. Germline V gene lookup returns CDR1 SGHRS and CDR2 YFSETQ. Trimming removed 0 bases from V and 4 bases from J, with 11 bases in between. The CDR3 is CASSLAGTLYEQYF. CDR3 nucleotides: TGCGCCAGCAGCTTGGCTGGGACACTTTACGAGCAGTACTTC.

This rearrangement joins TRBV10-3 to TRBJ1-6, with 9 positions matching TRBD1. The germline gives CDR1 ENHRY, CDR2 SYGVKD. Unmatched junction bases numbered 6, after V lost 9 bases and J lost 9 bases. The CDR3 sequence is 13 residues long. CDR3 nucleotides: TGTGCCATAAAACAGGGGGCAGGTTCACCCCTCCACTTT. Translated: CAIKQGAGSPLHF.

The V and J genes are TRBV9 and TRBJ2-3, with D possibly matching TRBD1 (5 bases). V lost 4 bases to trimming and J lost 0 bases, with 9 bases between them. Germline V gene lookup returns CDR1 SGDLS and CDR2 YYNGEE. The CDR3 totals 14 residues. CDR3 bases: TGTGCCAGCAGCCCCCGACAGAGCACAGATACGCAGTATTTT. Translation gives CASSPRQSTDTQYF.

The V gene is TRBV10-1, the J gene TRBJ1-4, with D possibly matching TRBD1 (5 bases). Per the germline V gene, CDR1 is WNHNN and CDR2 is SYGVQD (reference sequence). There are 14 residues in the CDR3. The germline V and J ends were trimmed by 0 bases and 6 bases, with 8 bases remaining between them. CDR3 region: CASSESGRDEKLFF. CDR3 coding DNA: TGCGCCAGCAGTGAGTCGGGCAGGGATGAAAAACTGTTTTTT.

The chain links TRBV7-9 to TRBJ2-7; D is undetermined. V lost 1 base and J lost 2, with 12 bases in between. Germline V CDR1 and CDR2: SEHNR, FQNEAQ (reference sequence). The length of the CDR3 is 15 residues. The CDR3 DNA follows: TGTGCCAGCAGCTTAGGTTCGGCAGCGACCTACGAGCAGTACTTC. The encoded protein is CASSLGSAATYEQYF.

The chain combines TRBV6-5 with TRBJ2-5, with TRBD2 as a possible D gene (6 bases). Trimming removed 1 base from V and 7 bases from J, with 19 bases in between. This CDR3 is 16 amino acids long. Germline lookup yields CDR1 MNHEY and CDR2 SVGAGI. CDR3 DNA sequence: TGTGCCAGCAGTTACTATGGGGGAGGCCAAAAAGGGACCCAGTACTTC. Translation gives CASSYYGGGQKGTQYF.

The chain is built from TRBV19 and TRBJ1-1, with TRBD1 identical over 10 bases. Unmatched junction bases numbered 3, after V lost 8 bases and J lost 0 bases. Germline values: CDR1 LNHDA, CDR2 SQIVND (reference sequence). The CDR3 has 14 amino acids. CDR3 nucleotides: TGTGCCAGTCAGGGACAGGGGTTGAACACTGAAGCTTTCTTT. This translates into CASQGQGLNTEAFF.

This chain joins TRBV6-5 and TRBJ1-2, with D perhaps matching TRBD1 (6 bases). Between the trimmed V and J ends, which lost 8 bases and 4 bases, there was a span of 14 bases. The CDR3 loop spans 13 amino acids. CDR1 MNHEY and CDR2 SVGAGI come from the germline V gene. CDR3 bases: TGTGCCAGCTTCCGAGGCAGGGGCTATGGCTACACCTTC. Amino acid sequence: CASFRGRGYGYTF.

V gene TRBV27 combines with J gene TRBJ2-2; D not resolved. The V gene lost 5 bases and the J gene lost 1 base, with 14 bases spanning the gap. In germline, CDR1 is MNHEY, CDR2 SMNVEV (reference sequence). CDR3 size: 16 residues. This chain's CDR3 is CASSPSAPKNTGELFF. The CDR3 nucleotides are TGTGCCAGCAGTCCGTCCGCCCCTAAGAACACCGGGGAGCTGTTTTTT.

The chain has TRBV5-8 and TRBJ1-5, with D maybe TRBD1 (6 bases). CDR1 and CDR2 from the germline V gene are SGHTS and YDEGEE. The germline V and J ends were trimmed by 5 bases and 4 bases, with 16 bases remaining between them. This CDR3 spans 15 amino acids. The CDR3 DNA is TGTGCCAGCAGAGCTTACAGGGAAAGGAATCAGCCCCAGCATTTT. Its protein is CASRAYRERNQPQHF.

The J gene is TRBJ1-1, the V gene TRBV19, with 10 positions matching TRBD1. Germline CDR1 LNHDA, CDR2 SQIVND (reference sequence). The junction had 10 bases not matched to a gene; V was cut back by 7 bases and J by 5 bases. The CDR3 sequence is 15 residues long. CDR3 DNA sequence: TGTGCCAGTATCGACGACAGGGGGCTGGGTACTGAAGCTTTCTTT. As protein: CASIDDRGLGTEAFF.

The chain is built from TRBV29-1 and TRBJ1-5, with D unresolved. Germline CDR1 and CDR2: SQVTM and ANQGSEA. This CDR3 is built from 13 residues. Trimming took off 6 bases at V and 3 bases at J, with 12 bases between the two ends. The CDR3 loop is CSVAGSDNQPQHF. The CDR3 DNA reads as TGCAGCGTAGCTGGGAGTGACAATCAGCCCCAGCATTTT.